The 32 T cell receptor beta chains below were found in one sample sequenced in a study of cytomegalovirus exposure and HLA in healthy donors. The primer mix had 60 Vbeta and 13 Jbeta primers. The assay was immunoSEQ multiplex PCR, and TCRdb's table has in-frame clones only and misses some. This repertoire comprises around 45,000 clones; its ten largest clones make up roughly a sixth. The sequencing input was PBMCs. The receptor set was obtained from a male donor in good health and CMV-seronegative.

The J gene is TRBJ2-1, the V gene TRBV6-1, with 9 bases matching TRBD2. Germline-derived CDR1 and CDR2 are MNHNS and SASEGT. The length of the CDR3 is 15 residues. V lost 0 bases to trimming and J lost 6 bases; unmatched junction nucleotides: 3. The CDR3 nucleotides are TGTGCCAGCAGTGAAGCTCTAGCGGGGAGCAATGAGCAGTTCTTC. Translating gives CASSEALAGSNEQFF.

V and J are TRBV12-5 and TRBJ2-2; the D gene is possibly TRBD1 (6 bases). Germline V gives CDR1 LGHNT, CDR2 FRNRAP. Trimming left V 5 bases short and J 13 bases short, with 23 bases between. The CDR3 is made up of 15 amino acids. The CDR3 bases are TGTGCTAGTGGTCGCCAAAACGACAACATCAGGGGGCTGTTTTTT. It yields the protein CASGRQNDNIRGLFF. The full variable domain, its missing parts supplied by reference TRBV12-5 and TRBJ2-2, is DARVTQTPRHKVTEMGQEVTMRCQPILGHNTVFWYRQTMMQGLELLAYFRNRAPLDDSGMPKDRFSAEMPDATLATLKIQPSEPRDSAVYFCASGRQNDNIRGLFFGEGSRLTVL.

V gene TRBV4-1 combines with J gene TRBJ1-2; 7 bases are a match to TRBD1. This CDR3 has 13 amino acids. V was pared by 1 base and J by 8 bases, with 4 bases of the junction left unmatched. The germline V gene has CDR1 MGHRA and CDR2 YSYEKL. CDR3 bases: TGCGCCAGCAGCCAAGTGAAAGGGGGCGGCTACACCTTC. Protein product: CASSQVKGGGYTF.

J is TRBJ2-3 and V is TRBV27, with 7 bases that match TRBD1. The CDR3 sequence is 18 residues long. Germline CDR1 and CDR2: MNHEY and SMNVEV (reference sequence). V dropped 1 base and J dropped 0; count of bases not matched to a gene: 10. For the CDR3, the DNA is TGTGCCAGCAGTTTATATGAGGGGGCTACCTCTAGCACAGATACGCAGTATTTT. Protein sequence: CASSLYEGATSSTDTQYF.

The CDR3, as DNA: TGTGCCAGCAGCGCCCGGGACAGCCAACCCGGGGAGCTGTTTTTT. Its protein is CASSARDSQPGELFF. V is TRBV9 and J is TRBJ2-2, with 7 bases identical to TRBD1. CDR1 SGDLS and CDR2 YYNGEE come from the germline V gene. This CDR3 is built from 15 residues. The V gene end was trimmed by 3 bases and the J gene end by 6 bases; junction bases not matched to a gene: 8. Variable domain in full (rest from reference TRBV9 and TRBJ2-2): DSGVTQTPKHLITATGQRVTLRCSPRSGDLSVYWYQQSLDQGLQFLIQYYNGEERAKGNILERFSAQQFPDLHSELNLSSLELGDSALYFCASSARDSQPGELFFGEGSRLTVL.

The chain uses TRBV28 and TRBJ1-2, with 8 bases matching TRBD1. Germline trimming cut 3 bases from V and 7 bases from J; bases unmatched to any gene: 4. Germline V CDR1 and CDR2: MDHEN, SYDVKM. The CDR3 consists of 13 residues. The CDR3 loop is CASSLGQVSGYTF. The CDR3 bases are TGTGCCAGCAGTTTGGGACAGGTCTCTGGCTACACCTTC.

As DNA, the CDR3 is TGTGCCAGCAGCTTAAGGGGCGGAGTGGGAAACGAGCAGTACTTC. It specifies CASSLRGGVGNEQYF. The chain links TRBV7-3 to TRBJ2-7; D perhaps matches TRBD1 (5 bases). The CDR3 has 15 amino acids. Germline V lookup: CDR1 SGHTA, CDR2 FQGTGA. V gave up 1 base and J gave up 5 bases, with 15 bases separating them.

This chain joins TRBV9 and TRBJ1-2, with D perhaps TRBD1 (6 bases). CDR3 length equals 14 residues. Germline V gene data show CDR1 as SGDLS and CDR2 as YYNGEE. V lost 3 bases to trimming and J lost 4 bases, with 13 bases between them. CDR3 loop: CASSGTGFAYGYTF. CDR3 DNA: TGTGCCAGCAGCGGAACAGGGTTTGCCTATGGCTACACCTTC. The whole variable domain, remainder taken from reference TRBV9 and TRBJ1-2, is DSGVTQTPKHLITATGQRVTLRCSPRSGDLSVYWYQQSLDQGLQFLIQYYNGEERAKGNILERFSAQQFPDLHSELNLSSLELGDSALYFCASSGTGFAYGYTFGSGTRLTVV.

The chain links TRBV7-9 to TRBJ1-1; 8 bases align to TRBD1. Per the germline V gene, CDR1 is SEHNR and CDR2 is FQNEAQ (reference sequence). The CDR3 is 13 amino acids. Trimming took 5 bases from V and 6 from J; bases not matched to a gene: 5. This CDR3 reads CASSGLQGAEAFF. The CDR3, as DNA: TGTGCCAGCAGCGGACTACAGGGGGCTGAAGCTTTCTTT. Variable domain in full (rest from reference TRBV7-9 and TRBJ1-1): DTGVSQNPRHKITKRGQNVTFRCDPISEHNRLYWYRQTLGQGPEFLTYFQNEAQLEKSRLLSDRFSAERPKGSFSTLEIQRTEQGDSAMYLCASSGLQGAEAFFGQGTRLTVV.

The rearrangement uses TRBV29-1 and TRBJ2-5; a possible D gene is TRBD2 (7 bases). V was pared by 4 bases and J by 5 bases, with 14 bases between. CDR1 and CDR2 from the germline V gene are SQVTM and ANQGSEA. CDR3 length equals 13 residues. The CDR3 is CSVGGGGKETQYF. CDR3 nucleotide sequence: TGCAGCGTTGGTGGGGGGGGCAAGGAGACCCAGTACTTC.

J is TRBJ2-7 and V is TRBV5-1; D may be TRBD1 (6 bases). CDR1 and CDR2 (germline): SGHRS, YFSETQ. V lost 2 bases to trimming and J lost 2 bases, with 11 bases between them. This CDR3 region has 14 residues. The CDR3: CASSFTGPTYEQYF. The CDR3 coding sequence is TGCGCCAGCAGCTTTACAGGGCCGACCTACGAGCAGTACTTC.

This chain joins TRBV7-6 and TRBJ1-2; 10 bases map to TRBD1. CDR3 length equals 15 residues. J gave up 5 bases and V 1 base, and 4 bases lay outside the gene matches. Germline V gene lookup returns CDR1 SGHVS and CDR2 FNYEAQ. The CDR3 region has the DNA TGTGCCAGCAGCTTAGACGGGACAGGGGTATATGGCTACACCTTC. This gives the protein CASSLDGTGVYGYTF.

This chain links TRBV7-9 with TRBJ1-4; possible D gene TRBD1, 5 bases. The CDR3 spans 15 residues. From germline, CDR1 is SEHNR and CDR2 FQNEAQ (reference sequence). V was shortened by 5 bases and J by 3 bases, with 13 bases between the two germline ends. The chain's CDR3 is CASSTARGANEKLFF. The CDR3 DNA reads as TGTGCCAGCAGCACCGCTCGGGGGGCTAATGAAAAACTGTTTTTT.

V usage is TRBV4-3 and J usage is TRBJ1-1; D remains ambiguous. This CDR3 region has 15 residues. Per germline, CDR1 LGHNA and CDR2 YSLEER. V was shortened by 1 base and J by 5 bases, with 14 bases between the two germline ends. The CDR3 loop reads CASSQGYGGKTEAFF. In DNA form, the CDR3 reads TGCGCCAGCAGCCAAGGCTACGGAGGGAAGACTGAAGCTTTCTTT.

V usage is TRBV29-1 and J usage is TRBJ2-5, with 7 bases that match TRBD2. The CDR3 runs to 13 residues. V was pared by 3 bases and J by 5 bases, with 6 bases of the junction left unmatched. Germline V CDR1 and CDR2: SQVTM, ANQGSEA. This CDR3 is CSVEVGGFETQYF. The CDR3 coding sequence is TGCAGCGTTGAGGTGGGGGGGTTCGAGACCCAGTACTTC.

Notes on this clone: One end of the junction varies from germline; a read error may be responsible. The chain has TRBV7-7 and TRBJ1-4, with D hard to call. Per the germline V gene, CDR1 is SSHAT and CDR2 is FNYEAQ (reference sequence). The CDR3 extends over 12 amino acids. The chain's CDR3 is CASSLVGEKLFF. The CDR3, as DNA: TGTGCTAGCAGCCTCGTCGGTGAAAAACTGTTTTTT.

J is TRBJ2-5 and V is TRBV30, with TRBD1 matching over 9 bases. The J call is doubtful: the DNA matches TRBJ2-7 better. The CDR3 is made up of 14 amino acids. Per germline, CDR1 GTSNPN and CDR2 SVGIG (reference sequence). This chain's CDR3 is CAWSVMGQGDEQYF. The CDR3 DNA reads TGTGCCTGGAGTGTAATGGGACAGGGTGACGAGCAGTACTTC.

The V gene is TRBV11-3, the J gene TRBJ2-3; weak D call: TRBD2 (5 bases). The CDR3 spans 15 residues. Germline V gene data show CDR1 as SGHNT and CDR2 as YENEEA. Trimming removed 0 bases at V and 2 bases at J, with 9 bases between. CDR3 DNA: TGTGCCAGCAGCTTAGACAGCGGACTCACAGATACGCAGTATTTT. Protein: CASSLDSGLTDTQYF.

The CDR3 loop reads CAWRAGFSGANVLTF. CDR3 in DNA: TGTGCCTGGAGGGCAGGGTTCTCTGGGGCCAACGTCCTGACTTTC. The chain is built from TRBV30 and TRBJ2-6; D is possibly TRBD1 (5 bases). With 3 bases removed from V and 0 bases from J, the gap between germline ends came to 9 bases. This CDR3 region has 15 residues. Germline V CDR1 and CDR2: GTSNPN, SVGIG (reference sequence).

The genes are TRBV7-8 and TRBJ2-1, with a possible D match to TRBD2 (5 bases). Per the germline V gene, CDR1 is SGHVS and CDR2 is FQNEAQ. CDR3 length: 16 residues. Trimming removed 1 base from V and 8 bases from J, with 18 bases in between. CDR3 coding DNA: TGTGCCAGCAGCTTAGGAGGGCGGTCCCAATGGGATGAGCAGTTCTTC. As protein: CASSLGGRSQWDEQFF.

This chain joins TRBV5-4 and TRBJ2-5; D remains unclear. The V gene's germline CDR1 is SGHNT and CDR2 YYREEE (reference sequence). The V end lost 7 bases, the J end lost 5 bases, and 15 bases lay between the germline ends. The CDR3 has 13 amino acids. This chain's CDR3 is CASSPQVVETQYF. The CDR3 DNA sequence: TGTGCCAGCTCCCCGCAGGTAGTGGAGACCCAGTACTTC.

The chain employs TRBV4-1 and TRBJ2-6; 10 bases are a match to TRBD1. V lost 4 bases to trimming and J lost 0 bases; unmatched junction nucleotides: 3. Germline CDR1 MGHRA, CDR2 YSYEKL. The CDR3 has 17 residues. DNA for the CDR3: TGCGCCAGCAGCCGTGGACAGGGGGGCTCTGGGGCCAACGTCCTGACTTTC. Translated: CASSRGQGGSGANVLTF.

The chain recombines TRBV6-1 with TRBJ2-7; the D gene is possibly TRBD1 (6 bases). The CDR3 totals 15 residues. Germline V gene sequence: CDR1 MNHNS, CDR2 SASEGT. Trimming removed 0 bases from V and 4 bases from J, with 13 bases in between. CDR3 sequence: CASSEAPRGRYEQYF. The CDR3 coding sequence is TGTGCCAGCAGTGAAGCGCCCAGGGGCCGATACGAGCAGTACTTC.

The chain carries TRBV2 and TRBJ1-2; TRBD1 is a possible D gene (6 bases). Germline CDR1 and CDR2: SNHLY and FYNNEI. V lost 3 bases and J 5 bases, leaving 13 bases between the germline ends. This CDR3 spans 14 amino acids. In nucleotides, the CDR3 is TGTGCCAGCAGTGACGGCAGGGGAGGGTATGGCTACACCTTC. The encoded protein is CASSDGRGGYGYTF.

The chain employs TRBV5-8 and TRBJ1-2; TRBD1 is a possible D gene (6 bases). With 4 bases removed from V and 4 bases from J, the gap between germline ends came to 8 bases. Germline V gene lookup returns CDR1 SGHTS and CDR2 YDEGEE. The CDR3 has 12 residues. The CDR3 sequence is CASSEQGYGYTF. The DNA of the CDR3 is TGTGCCAGCAGCGAACAGGGCTATGGCTACACCTTC. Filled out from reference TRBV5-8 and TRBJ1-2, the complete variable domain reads EAGVTQSPTHLIKTRGQQATLRCSPISGHTSVYWYQQALGLGLQFLLWYDEGEERNRGNFPPRFSGRQFPNYSSELNVNALELEDSALYLCASSEQGYGYTFGSGTRLTVV.

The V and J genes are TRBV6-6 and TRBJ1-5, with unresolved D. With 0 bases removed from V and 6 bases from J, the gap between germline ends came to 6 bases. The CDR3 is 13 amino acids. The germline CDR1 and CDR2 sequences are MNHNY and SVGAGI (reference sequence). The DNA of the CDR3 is TGTGCCAGCAGTTACTCGAGTTTTCAGCCCCAGCATTTT. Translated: CASSYSSFQPQHF.

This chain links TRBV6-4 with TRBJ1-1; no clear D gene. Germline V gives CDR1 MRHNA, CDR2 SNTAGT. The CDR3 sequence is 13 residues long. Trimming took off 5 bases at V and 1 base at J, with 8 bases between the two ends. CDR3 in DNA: TGTGCCAGCAGTTTACACCCGAACACTGAAGCTTTCTTT. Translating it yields CASSLHPNTEAFF.

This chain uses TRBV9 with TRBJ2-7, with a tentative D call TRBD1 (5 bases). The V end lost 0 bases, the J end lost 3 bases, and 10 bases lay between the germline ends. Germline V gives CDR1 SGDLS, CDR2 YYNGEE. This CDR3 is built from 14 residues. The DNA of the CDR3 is TGTGCCAGCAGCGTAGCTCTCAGGGACTACGAGCAGTACTTC. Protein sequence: CASSVALRDYEQYF.

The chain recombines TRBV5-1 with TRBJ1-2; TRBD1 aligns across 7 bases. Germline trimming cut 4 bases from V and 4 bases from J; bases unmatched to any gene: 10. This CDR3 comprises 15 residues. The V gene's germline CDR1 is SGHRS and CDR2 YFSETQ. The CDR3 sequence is CASSTRQGASYGYTF. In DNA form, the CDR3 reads TGCGCCAGCAGCACAAGACAGGGAGCCAGCTATGGCTACACCTTC.

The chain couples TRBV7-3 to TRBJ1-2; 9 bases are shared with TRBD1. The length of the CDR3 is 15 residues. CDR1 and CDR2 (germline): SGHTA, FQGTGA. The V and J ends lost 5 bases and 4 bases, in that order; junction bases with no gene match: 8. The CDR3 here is CASSLHGTGPYGYTF. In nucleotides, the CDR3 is TGTGCCAGCAGCCTTCACGGGACAGGGCCCTATGGCTACACCTTC. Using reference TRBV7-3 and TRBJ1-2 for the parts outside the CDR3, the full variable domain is GAGVSQTPSNKVTEKGKYVELRCDPISGHTALYWYRQSLGQGPEFLIYFQGTGAADDSGLPNDRFFAVRPEGSVSTLKIQRTERGDSAVYLCASSLHGTGPYGYTFGSGTRLTVV.

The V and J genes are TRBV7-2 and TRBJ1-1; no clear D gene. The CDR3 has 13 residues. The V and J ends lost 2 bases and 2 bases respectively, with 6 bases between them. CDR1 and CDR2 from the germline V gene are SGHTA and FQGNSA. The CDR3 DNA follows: TGTGCCAGCAGCTTATCAGGTAACACTGAAGCTTTCTTT. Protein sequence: CASSLSGNTEAFF.

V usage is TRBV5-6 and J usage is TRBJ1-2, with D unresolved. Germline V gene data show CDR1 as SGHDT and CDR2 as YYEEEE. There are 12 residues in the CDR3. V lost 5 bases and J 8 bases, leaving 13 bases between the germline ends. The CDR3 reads CASRGLVPGYTF. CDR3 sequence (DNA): TGTGCCAGCAGGGGCCTGGTCCCGGGCTACACCTTC.